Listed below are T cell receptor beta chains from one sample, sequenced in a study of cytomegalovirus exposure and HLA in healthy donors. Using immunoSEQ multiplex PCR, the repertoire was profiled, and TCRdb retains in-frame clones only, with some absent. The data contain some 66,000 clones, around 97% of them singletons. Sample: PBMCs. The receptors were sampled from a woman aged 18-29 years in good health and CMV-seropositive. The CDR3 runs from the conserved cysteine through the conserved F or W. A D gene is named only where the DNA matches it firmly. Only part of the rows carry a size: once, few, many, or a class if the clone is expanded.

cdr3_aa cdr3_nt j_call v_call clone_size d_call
CASSVESGVGELFF TGTGCCAGCAGCGTAGAATCCGGGGTCGGGGAGCTGTTTTTT TRBJ2-2 TRBV9 - -
CAASGQGDHLAKNIQYF TGTGCCGCATCGGGACAGGGCGACCATCTAGCCAAAAACATTCAGTACTTC TRBJ2-4 TRBV2 - TRBD1
CASSFREYSNQPQHF TGTGCCAGCAGCTTTAGGGAGTATAGCAATCAGCCCCAGCATTTT TRBJ1-5 TRBV13 - -
CAIFIPTRENYGYTF TGTGCCATTTTTATCCCTACTAGAGAGAACTATGGCTACACCTTC TRBJ1-2 TRBV10-3 - -
CASTTTFGVAGVREQYF TGTGCCAGCACCACGACCTTTGGGGTAGCGGGAGTAAGAGAGCAGTACTTC TRBJ2-7 TRBV28 once TRBD2
CASSPGPYPQETQYF TGTGCCAGCTCACCAGGGCCCTACCCCCAAGAGACCCAGTACTTC TRBJ2-5 TRBV18 - -
CASQKRTSGSYEQYF TGTGCCAGTCAAAAGAGGACTAGCGGCTCCTACGAGCAGTACTTC TRBJ2-7 TRBV19 once TRBD2
CASSGSGSGGAYNEQFF TGCGCCAGCAGCGGTAGCGGGAGCGGGGGGGCCTACAATGAGCAGTTCTTC TRBJ2-1 TRBV10-2 - TRBD2
CASRLAGVYEQYF TGTGCCAGCAGGCTAGCGGGGGTCTACGAGCAGTACTTC TRBJ2-7 TRBV28 - TRBD2
CASSLLGGTNEKLFF TGCGCCAGCAGCTTGTTGGGGGGAACTAATGAAAAACTGTTTTTT TRBJ1-4 TRBV5-1 - -
CSVVKNRAHAEFF TGCAGCGTTGTAAAGAACCGTGCGCATGCGGAGTTCTTC TRBJ2-1 TRBV29-1 - -
CASESTAGGGDTQYF TGTGCCAGCGAGTCAACGGCGGGAGGAGGAGATACGCAGTATTTT TRBJ2-3 TRBV7-9 - TRBD2
CSVDSHSRGQGGAATSGANVLTF TGCAGCGTTGATAGTCACTCCAGGGGGCAGGGGGGGGCTGCCACTTCTGGGGCCAACGTCCTGACTTTC TRBJ2-6 TRBV29-1 - -
CASSLKPNTEAFF TGTGCCAGCAGTTTAAAGCCGAACACTGAAGCTTTCTTT TRBJ1-1 TRBV28 - -
CACETFTEAFF TGTGCCTGTGAGACTTTCACTGAAGCTTTCTTT TRBJ1-1 TRBV30 - -
CASSGAGFSYTF TGTGCCAGCAGCGGGGCAGGGTTTAGCTACACCTTC TRBJ1-2 TRBV9 - -
CARSKQGAGGYTF TGTGCCAGAAGCAAACAGGGGGCTGGCGGCTACACCTTC TRBJ1-2 TRBV5-3 - TRBD1
CASSGLIAGEDTGELFF TGTGCCAGCAGCGGACTCATAGCGGGAGAAGACACCGGGGAGCTGTTTTTT TRBJ2-2 TRBV9 - TRBD2
CASSFSGMNTEAFF TGTGCCAGCAGCTTTTCAGGGATGAACACTGAAGCTTTCTTT TRBJ1-1 TRBV11-2 - -
CASRDRFMNTEAFF TGTGCCAGCAGAGACAGGTTTATGAACACTGAAGCTTTCTTT TRBJ1-1 TRBV27 once -
CASSLNQGLEPQHF TGTGCCAGCAGCTTAAACCAGGGTTTGGAGCCCCAGCATTTT TRBJ1-5 TRBV7-9 - -
CASTSSAFSGSPGIQYF TGTGCCAGCACCTCTTCAGCGTTTAGCGGGAGCCCCGGCATTCAGTACTTC TRBJ2-4 TRBV27 - TRBD2
CASNRDRATQYF TGTGCCAGCAACCGGGACAGGGCAACGCAGTATTTT TRBJ2-3 TRBV6-6 - TRBD1
CASSLKQPPYEQYF TGTGCCAGCAGCTTAAAACAGCCACCCTACGAGCAGTACTTC TRBJ2-7 TRBV11-2 - -